This T cell receptor beta chain was recovered during a study of blood T cells in healthy people across ages. The second PCR ran about 6 to 11 cycles with a sample-barcoded 5' primer and J-beta primers. TCRdb reprocessed the 5' RACE reads with MiXCR, giving one entry per CDR3 protein. The table records about 570,000 distinct CDR3 sequences, about 28% of them present only once. These data are also associated with another study on T cells of mothers and their children. That paper states: Extracted RNA, in its entirety, went into cDNA synthesis at 1.5 ug per 15 ul.

The sequenced material came from blood. The receptor was derived from a boy younger than 10 in good health.

As DNA, the CDR3 is TGTGCCAGCAGTATGCATGAGAGGGGTGGCTACACCTTC. Amino acids: CASSMHERGGYTF. The V gene is TRBV2, the J gene TRBJ1-2, with TRBD1 as a possible D gene (5 bases). There are 13 residues in the CDR3. The V gene lost 5 bases and the J gene lost 7 bases, with 14 bases spanning the gap. CDR1 and CDR2 (germline): SNHLY, FYNNEI.